This T cell receptor beta chain derives from a study of HIV-infected children after antiretroviral therapy interruption. Points from the study as a whole: Sorted CD45RA+ naive cells might include minor non-naive CD45RA+ cells.

In its sample, this clonotype was seen many times. Its antigen remains unidentified. The treatment here: PENTA 11 planned treatment interruption arm or continuous ART arm. RNA-based 3' RACE libraries used unique molecular identifiers. TCRdb used MiXCR to reprocess the 3' RACE reads, holding one entry per CDR3 protein. The sample carries about 89,000 distinct CDR3 sequences, less than 7% recorded once. Germline-derived CDR1 and CDR2 are LNHDA and SQIVND (reference sequence). V dropped 8 bases and J dropped 3; count of bases not matched to a gene: 10. CDR3 length: 15 residues. This sequence joins TRBV19 and TRBJ1-1; TRBD1 matches at 9 bases. The sample consisted of CD45RA+ CD4+ T cells from PBMCs, pooled from several time points, taken from a donor given antiretroviral therapy, either interrupted or continuous. Indicated subset: naive CD4+ CD45RA+ CD45RO- T cells. This clonotype was obtained from a pool of human donors with HIV. CDR3 sequence: CASANNGTGHTEAFF. The CDR3 DNA sequence: TGTGCCAGTGCAAATAACGGGACAGGGCACACTGAAGCTTTCTTT.